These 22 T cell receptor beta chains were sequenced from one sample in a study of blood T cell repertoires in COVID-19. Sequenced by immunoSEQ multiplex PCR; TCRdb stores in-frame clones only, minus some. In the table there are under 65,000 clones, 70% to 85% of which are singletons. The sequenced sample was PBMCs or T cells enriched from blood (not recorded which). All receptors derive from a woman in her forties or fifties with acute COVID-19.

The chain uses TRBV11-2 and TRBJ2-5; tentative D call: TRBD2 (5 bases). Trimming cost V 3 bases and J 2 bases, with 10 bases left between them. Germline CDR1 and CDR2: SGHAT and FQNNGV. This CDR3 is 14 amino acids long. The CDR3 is CASSFSGGQETQYF. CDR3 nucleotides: TGTGCCAGCAGCTTTTCCGGCGGGCAAGAGACCCAGTACTTC. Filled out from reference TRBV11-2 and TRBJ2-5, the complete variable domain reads EAGVAQSPRYKIIEKRQSVAFWCNPISGHATLYWYQQILGQGPKLLIQFQNNGVVDDSQLPKDRFSAERLKGVDSTLKIQPAKLEDSAVYLCASSFSGGQETQYFGPGTRLLVL.

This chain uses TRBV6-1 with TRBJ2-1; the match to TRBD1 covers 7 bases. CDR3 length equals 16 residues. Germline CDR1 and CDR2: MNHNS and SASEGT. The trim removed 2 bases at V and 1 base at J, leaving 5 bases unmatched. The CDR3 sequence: CASSETTGSSYNEQFF. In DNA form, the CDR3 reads TGTGCCAGCAGTGAAACGACAGGGTCATCCTACAATGAGCAGTTCTTC.

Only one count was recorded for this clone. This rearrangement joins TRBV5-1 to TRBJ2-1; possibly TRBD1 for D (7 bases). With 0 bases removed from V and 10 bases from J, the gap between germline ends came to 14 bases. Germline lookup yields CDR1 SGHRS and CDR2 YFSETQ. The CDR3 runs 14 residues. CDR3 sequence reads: CASSLAGRTGEQFF. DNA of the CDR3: TGCGCCAGCAGCTTGGCTGGGAGGACAGGAGAGCAGTTCTTC.

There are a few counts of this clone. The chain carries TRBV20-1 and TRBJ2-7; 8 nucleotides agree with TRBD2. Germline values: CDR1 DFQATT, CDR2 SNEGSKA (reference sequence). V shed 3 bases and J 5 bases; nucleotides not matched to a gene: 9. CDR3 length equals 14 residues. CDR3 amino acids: CSASFSGGGNEQYF. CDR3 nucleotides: TGCAGTGCTAGTTTTAGTGGCGGGGGGAACGAGCAGTACTTC.

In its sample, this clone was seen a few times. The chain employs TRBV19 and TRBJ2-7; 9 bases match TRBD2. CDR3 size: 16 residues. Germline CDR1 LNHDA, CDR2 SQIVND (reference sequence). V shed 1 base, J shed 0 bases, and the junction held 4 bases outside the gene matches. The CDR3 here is CASSIASGVSSYEQYF. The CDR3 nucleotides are TGTGCCAGTAGTATAGCTAGCGGGGTGAGCTCCTACGAGCAGTACTTC.

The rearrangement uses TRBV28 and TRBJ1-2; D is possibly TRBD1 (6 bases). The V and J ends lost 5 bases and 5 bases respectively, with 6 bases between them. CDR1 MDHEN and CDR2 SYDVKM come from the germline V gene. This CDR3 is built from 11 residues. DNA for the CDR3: TGTGCCAGCAGTACAGGGTATGGCTACACCTTC. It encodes CASSTGYGYTF.

CDR3 loop: CASSPWTSGQETQYF. In DNA, the CDR3 is TGTGCCAGCTCACCGTGGACTAGCGGACAAGAGACCCAGTACTTC. The rearrangement links TRBV18 to TRBJ2-5; 10 positions match TRBD2. The CDR3 has 15 residues. The germline V gene encodes CDR1 KGHSH and CDR2 LQKENI. The V segment lost 3 bases and the J segment 2 bases; nucleotides outside the gene matches: 3.

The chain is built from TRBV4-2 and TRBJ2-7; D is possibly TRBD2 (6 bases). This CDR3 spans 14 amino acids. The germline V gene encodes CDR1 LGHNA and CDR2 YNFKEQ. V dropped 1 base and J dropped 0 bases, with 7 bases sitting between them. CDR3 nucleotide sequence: TGTGCCAGCAGCCAAGGACTAGACTCCTACGAGCAGTACTTC. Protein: CASSQGLDSYEQYF.

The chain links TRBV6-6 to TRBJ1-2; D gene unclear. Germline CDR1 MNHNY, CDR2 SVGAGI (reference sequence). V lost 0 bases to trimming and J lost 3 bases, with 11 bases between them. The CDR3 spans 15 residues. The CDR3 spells CASSYSLSSDYGYTF. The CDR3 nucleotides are TGTGCCAGCAGTTACTCGCTGTCTTCGGACTATGGCTACACCTTC.

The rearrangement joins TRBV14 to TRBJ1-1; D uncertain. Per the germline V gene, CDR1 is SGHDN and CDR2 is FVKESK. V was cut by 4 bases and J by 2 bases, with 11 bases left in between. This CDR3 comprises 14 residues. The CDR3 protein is CASSPFEGNTEAFF. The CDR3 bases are TGTGCCAGCAGCCCCTTCGAGGGAAACACTGAAGCTTTCTTT.

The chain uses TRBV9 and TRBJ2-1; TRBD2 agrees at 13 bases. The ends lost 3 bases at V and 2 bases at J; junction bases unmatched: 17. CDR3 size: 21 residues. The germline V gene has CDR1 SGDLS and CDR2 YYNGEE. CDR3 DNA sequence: TGTGCCAGCAGCGCCACCAGTCCGGGACTAGCGGGGACGAGCGCCTACAATGAGCAGTTCTTC. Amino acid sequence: CASSATSPGLAGTSAYNEQFF.

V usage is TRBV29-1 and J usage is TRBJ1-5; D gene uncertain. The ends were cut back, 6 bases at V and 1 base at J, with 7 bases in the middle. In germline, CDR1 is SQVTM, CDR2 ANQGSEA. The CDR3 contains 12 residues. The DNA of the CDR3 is TGCAGCGTGGCACAAAGCAATCAGCCCCAGCATTTT. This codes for CSVAQSNQPQHF. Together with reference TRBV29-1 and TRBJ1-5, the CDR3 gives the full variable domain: SAVISQKPSRDICQRGTSLTIQCQVDSQVTMMFWYRQQPGQSLTLIATANQGSEATYESGFVIDKFPISRPNLTFSTLTVSNMSPEDSSIYLCSVAQSNQPQHFGDGTRLSIL.

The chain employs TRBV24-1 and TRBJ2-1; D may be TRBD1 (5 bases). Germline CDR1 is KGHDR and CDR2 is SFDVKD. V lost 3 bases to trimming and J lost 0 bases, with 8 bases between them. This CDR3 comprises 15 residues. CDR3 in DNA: TGTGCCACCAGTGATCGACAGAGCTCCTACAATGAGCAGTTCTTC. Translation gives CATSDRQSSYNEQFF.

In DNA form, the CDR3 reads TGTGCCAGTAGTATAAACTTGCTAGCGGGGGTCAGCACAGATACGCAGTATTTT. Translation gives CASSINLLAGVSTDTQYF. This chain joins TRBV19 and TRBJ2-3; 10 bases map to TRBD2. The germline CDR1 and CDR2 sequences are LNHDA and SQIVND (reference sequence). The CDR3 contains 18 residues. The V segment lost 2 bases and the J segment 0 bases; nucleotides outside the gene matches: 8.

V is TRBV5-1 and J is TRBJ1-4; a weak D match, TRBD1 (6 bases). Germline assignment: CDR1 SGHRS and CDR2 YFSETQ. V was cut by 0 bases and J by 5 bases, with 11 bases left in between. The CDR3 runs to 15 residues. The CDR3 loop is CASSLASGGNEKLFF. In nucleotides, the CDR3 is TGCGCCAGCAGCTTGGCTTCTGGGGGCAATGAAAAACTGTTTTTT.

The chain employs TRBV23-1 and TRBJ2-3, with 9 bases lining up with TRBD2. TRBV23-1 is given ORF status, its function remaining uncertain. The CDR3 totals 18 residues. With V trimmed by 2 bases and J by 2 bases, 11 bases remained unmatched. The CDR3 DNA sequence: TGCGCCAGCAGTCAACGTCGGCGGGGGGGAACTTTCACAGATACGCAGTATTTT. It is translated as CASSQRRRGGTFTDTQYF.

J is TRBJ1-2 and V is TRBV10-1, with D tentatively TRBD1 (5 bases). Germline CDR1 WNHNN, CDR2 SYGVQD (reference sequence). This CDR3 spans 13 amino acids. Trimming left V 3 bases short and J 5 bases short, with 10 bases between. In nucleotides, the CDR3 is TGCGCCAGCAGTGAATCAGGGATATATGGCTACACCTTC. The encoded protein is CASSESGIYGYTF.

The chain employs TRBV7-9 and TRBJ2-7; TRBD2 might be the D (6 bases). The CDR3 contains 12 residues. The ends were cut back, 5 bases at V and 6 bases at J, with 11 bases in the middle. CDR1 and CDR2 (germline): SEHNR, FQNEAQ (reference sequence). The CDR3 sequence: CASSPQGGEQYF. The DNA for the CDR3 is TGTGCCAGCAGCCCGCAGGGAGGCGAGCAGTACTTC.

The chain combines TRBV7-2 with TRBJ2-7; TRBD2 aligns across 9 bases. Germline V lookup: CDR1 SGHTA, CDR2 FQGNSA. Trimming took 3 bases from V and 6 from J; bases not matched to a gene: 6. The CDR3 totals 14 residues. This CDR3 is CASSFGPSGVEQYF. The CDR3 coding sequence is TGTGCCAGCAGCTTCGGGCCTAGCGGGGTCGAGCAGTACTTC.

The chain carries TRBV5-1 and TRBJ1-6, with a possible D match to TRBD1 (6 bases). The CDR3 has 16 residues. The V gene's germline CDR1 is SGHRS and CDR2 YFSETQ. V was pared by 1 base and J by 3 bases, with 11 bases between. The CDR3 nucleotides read TGCGCCAGCAGCTTGTCGGCAGGGGACTATAATTCACCCCTCCACTTT. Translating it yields CASSLSAGDYNSPLHF.

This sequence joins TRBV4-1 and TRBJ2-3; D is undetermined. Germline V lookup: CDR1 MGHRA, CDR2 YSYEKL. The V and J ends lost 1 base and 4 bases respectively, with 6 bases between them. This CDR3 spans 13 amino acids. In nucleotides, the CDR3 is TGCGCCAGCAGCCAAGCCCGGGCAGATACGCAGTATTTT. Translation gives CASSQARADTQYF.

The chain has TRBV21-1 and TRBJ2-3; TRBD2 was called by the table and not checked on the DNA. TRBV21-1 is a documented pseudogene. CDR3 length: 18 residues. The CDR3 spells CASSSKPSGGGSGDTQYF. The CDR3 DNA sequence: TGTGCCAGCAGCTCCAAACCCTCCGGGGGGGGTTCCGGAGATACGCAGTATTTT.